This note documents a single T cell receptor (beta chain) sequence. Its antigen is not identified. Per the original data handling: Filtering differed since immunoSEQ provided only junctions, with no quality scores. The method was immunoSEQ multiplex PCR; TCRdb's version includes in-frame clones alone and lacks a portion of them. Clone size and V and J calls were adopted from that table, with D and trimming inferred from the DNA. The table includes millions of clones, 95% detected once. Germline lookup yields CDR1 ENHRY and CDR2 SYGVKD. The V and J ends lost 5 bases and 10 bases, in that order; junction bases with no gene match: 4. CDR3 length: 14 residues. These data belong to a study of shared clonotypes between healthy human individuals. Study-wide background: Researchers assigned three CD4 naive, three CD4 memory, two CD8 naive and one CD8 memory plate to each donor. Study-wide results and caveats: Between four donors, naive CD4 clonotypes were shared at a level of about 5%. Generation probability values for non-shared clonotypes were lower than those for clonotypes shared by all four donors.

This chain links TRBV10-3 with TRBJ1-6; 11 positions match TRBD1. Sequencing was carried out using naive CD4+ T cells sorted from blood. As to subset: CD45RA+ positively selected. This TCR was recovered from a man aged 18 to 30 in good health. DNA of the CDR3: TGTGCCATCAGTTCTGGGACAGGGGGATCACCCCTCCACTTT. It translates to CAISSGTGGSPLHF.